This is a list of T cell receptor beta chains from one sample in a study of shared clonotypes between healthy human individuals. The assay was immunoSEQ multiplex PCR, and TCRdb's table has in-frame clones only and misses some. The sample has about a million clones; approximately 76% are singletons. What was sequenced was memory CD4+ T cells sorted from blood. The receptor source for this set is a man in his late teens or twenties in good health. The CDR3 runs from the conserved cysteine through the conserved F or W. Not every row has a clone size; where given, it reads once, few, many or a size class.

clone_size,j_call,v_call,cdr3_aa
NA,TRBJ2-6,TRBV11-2,CASREGANVLTF
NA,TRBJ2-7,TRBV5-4,CASSLLGGSYEQYF
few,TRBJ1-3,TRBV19,CASMDLSGNTIYF
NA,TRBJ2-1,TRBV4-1,CASSQDPGSRGSYNEQFF
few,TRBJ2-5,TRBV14,CASSQQGSWVETQYF
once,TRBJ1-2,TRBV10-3,CAISPEDRAKRGYTF
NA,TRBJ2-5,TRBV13,CASSLLYGKQETQYF
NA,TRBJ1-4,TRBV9,CASSLGQGYEKLFF
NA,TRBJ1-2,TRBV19,CASSTGELYGYTF
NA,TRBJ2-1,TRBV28,CASSDGTTYNEQFF
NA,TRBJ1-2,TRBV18,CASSGQDYGYTF
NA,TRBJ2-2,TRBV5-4,CASSSTGGGELFF
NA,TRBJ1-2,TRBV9,CASSVSGDANYGYTF
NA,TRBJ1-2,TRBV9,CASSGGDREDSSYGYTF
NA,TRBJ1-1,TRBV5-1,CASTWGSNTEAFF
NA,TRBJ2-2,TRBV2,CASSDTRNTGELFF
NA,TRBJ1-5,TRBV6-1,CASSASDRGEPQHF
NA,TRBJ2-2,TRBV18,CASSPGLMNTGELFF
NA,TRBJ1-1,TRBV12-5,CASGPGQGYDTEAFF
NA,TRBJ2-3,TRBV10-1,CASSESTGGVRDTQYF
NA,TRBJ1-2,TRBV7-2,CASRSEGVAGYTF
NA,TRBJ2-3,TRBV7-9,CASSSLLGSTDTQYF
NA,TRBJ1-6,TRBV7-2,CASSYQTVEGPLHF
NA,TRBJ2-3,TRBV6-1,CASNGGGPDTQYF
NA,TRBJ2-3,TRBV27,CASSRIQTGDTQYF
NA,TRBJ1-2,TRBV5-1,CASSNGEANYGYTF
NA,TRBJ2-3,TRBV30,CAWARGTDTQYF
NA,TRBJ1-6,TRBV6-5,CASRGTGYNSPLHF
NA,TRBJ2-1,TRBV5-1,CASSVSSSGRAYNEQFF
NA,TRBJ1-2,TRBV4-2,CASSQAGQGNGYTF
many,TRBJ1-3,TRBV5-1,CASSLSLGALSGNTIYF
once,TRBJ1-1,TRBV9,CASSGAGNTEAFF
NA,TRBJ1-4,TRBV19,CASRMTGASEKLFF
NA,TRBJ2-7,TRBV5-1,CASSPTGGATQYF
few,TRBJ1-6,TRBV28,CASTHRQGVSNSPLHF
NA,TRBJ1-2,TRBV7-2,CASSSDRSNYGYTF
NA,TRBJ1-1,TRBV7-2,CASSLSGRVDTEAFF
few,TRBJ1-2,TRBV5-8,CASSLPANYGYTF
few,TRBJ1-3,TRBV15,CATSRERFRESGNTIYF
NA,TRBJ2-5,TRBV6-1,CASSWIGETQYF
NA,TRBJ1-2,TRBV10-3,CATTDRDSNGYTF
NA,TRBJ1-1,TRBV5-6,CASSLYRRVNTEAFF
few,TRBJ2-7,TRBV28,CATLSTGYEQYF
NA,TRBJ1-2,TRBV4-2,CASSQVGSNGYGYTF
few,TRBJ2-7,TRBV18,CASSPSSYEQYF
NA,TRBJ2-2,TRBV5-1,CASSLGWNTGELFF
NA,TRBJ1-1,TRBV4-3,CASSQAFANTEAFF
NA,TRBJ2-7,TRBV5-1,CASSLDVGGQQYF
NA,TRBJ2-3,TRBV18,CASSPLGAVDTQYF
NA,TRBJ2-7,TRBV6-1,CASSEAGGPYEQYF
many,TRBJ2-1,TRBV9,CASSVLPSYNEQFF
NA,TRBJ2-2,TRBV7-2,CASSLDLPWLGELFF
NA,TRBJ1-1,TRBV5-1,CASSGGDRGKTEAFF
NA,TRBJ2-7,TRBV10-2,CASSEPGTSGGSYEQYF
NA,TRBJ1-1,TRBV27,CASSLLAGWEAFF
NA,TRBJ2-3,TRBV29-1,CSFQRAGLTDTQYF
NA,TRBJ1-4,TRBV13,CASSLGQTNEKLFF
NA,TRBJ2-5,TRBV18,CASSPGVQETQYF
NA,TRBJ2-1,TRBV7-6,CASSLGTSGMGNEQFF